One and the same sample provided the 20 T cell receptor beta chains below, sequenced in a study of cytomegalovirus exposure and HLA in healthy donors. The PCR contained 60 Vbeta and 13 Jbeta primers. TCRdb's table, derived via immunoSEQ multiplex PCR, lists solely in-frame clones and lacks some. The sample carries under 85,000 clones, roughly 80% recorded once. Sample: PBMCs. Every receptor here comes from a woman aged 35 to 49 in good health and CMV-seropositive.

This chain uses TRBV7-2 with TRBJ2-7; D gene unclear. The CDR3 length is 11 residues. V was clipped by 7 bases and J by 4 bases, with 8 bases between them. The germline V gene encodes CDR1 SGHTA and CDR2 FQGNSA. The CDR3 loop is CASIPPYEQYF. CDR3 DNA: TGTGCCAGCATCCCTCCGTACGAGCAGTACTTC.

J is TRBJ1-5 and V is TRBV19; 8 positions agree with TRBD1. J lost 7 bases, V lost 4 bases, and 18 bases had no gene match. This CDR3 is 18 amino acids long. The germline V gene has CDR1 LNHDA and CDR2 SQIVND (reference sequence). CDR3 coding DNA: TGTGCCAGTAGTACTCACTCTCAGACAGGGGCGGTACGGCAGCCCCAGCATTTT. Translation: CASSTHSQTGAVRQPQHF.

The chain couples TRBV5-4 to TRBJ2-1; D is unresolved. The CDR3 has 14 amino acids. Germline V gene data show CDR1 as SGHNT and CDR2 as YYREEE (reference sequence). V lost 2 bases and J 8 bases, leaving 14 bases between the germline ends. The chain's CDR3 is CASSFHTSVDEQFF. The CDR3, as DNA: TGTGCCAGCAGCTTTCATACCAGCGTCGATGAGCAGTTCTTC.

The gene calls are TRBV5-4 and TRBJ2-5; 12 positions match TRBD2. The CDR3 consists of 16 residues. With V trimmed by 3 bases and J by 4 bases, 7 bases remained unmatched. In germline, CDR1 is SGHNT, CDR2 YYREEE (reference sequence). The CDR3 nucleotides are TGTGCCAGCAGCTCCGGACTAGCGGGAAAGGGAGAGACCCAGTACTTC. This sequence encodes CASSSGLAGKGETQYF.

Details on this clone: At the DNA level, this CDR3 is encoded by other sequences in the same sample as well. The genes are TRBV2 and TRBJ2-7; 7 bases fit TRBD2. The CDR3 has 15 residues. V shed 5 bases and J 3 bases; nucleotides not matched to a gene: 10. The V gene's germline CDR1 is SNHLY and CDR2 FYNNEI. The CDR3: CASSQGLPGLYEQYF. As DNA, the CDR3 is TGTGCCAGCAGTCAGGGACTACCGGGCCTCTACGAGCAGTACTTC.

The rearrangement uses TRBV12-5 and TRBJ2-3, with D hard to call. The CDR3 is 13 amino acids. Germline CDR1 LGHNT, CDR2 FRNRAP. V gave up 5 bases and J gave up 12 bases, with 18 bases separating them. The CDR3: CASGLGGREPQYF. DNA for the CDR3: TGTGCTAGTGGTCTTGGCGGCCGAGAACCCCAGTATTTT.

CDR3 bases: TGTGCCAGCAGCTTAGTGGCGAGGAGCTCCTACAATGAGCAGTTCTTC. Translating it yields CASSLVARSSYNEQFF. The gene calls are TRBV7-3 and TRBJ2-1; no firm D call. The germline CDR1 and CDR2 sequences are SGHTA and FQGTGA. The CDR3 runs to 16 residues. Trimming took off 2 bases at V and 0 bases at J, with 11 bases between the two ends.

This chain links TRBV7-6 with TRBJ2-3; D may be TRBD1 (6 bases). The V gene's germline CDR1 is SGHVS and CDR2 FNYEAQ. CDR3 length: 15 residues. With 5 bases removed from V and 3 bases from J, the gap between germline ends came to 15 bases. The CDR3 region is CASSARQAVTDTQYF. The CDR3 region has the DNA TGTGCCAGCAGCGCCAGACAGGCCGTTACAGATACGCAGTATTTT. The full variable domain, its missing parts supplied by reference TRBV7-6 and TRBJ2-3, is GAGVSQSPRYKVTKRGQDVALRCDPISGHVSLYWYRQALGQGPEFLTYFNYEAQQDKSGLPNDRFSAERPEGSISTLTIQRTEQRDSAMYRCASSARQAVTDTQYFGPGTRLTVL.

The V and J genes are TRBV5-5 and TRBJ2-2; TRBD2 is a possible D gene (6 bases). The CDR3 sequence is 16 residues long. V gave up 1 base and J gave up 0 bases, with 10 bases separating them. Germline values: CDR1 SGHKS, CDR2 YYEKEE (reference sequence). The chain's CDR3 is CASSLFTGANTGELFF. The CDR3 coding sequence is TGTGCCAGCAGCTTGTTTACGGGGGCGAACACCGGGGAGCTGTTTTTT. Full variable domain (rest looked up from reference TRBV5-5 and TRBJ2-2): DAGVTQSPTHLIKTRGQQVTLRCSPISGHKSVSWYQQVLGQGPQFIFQYYEKEERGRGNFPDRFSARQFPNYSSELNVNALLLGDSALYLCASSLFTGANTGELFFGEGSRLTVL.

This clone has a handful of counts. Written as DNA, the CDR3 is TGTGCCAGCAGTGTACGGACAGGGTCTGCGGACGAGCAGTACTTC. This codes for CASSVRTGSADEQYF. The chain links TRBV6-1 to TRBJ2-7; 8 bases align to TRBD1. The V gene's germline CDR1 is MNHNS and CDR2 SASEGT. Trimming at V came to 4 bases and at J to 5 bases, leaving 10 bases not matched to a gene. The CDR3 has 15 residues.

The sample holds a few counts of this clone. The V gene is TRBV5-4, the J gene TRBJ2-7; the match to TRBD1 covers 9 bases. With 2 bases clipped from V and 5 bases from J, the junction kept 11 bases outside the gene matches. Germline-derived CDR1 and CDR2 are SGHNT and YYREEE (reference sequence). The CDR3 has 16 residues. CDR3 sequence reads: CASSFFDRGYPNEQYF. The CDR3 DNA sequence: TGTGCCAGCAGCTTCTTCGACAGGGGGTATCCAAACGAGCAGTACTTC.

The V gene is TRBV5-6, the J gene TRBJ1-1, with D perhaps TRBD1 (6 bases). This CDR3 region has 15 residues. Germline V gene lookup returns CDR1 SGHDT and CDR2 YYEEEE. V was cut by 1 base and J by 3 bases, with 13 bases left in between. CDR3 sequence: CASSLSGQPYTEAFF. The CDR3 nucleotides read TGTGCCAGCAGCTTGTCAGGACAGCCATACACTGAAGCTTTCTTT.

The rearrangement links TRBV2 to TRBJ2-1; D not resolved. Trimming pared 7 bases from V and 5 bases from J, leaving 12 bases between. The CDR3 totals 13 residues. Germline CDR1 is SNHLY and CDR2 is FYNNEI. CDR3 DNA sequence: TGTGCCAGCAAACGAGGAACCAACAATGAGCAGTTCTTC. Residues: CASKRGTNNEQFF. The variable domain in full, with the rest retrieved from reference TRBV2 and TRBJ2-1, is EPEVTQTPSHQVTQMGQEVILRCVPISNHLYFYWYRQILGQKVEFLVSFYNNEISEKSEIFDDQFSVERPDGSNFTLKIRSTKLEDSAMYFCASKRGTNNEQFFGPGTRLTVL.

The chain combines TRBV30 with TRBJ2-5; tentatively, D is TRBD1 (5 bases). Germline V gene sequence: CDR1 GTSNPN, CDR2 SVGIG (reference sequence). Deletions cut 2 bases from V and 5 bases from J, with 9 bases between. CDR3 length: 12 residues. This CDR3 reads CAWSTRAETQYF. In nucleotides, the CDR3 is TGTGCCTGGAGTACCAGGGCCGAGACCCAGTACTTC. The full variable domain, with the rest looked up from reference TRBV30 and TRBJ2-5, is SQTIHQWPATLVQPVGSPLSLECTVEGTSNPNLYWYRQAAGRGLQLLFYSVGIGQISSEVPQNLSASRPQDRQFILSSKKLLLSDSGFYLCAWSTRAETQYFGPGTRLLVL.

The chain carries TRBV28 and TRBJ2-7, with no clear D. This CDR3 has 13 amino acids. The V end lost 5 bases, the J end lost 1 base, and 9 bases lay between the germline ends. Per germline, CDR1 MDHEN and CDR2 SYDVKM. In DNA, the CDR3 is TGTGCCAGCAGTCCGGGTTCGTCCTACGAGCAGTACTTC. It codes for CASSPGSSYEQYF. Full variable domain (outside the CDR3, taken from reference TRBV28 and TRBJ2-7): DVKVTQSSRYLVKRTGEKVFLECVQDMDHENMFWYRQDPGLGLRLIYFSYDVKMKEKGDIPEGYSVSREKKERFSLILESASTNQTSMYLCASSPGSSYEQYFGPGTRLTVT.

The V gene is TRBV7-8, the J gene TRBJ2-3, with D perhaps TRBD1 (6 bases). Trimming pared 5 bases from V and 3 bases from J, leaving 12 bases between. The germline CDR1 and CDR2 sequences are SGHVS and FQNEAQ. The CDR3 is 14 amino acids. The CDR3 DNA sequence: TGTGCCAGCAGCCCAAGGGACACTACAGATACGCAGTATTTT. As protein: CASSPRDTTDTQYF. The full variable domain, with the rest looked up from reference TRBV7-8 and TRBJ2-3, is GAGVSQSPRYKVAKRGQDVALRCDPISGHVSLFWYQQALGQGPEFLTYFQNEAQLDKSGLPSDRFFAERPEGSVSTLKIQRTQQEDSAVYLCASSPRDTTDTQYFGPGTRLTVL.

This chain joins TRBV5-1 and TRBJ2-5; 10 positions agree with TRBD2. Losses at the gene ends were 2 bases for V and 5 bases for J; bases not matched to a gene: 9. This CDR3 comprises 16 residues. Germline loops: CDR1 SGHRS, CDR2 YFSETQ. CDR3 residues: CASSLRGTSVGETQYF. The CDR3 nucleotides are TGCGCCAGCAGCTTACGTGGGACTAGCGTAGGGGAGACCCAGTACTTC.

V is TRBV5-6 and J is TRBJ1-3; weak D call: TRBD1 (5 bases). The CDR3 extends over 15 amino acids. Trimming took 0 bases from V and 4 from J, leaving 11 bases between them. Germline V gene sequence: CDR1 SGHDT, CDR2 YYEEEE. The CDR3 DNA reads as TGTGCCAGCAGCTTGGGGACGGGGGTCGGAAACACCATATATTTT. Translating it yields CASSLGTGVGNTIYF. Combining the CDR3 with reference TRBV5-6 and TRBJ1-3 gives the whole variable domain DAGVTQSPTHLIKTRGQQVTLRCSPKSGHDTVSWYQQALGQGPQFIFQYYEEEERQRGNFPDRFSGHQFPNYSSELNVNALLLGDSALYLCASSLGTGVGNTIYFGEGSWLTVV.

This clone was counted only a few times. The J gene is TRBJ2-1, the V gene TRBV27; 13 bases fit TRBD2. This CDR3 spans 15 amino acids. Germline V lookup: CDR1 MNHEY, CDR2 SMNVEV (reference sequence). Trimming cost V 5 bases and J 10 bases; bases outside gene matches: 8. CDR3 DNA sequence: TGTGCCAGCAGTCAAGGACTAGCGGGAGTGTTGGAGCAGTTCTTC. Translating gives CASSQGLAGVLEQFF.

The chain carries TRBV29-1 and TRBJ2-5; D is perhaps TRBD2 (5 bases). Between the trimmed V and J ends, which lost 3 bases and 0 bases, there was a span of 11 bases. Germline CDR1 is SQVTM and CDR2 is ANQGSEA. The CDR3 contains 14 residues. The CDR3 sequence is CSVDRDAYQETQYF. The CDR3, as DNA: TGCAGCGTTGACCGGGATGCGTACCAAGAGACCCAGTACTTC.